This TCR beta chain was captured in a study of breast tumors, draining lymph nodes, adjacent tissues. General study findings and limits: Compared with basal-like, luminal-like tumors shared significantly more repertoire with nontumor tissue.

In TCRdb, the multiplex PCR reads were re-called with MiXCR into one record per CDR3 protein. The sample comprises approximately 88,000 distinct CDR3 sequences, around 29% of which are singletons, and around 8.1% rests with the top ten. This clonotype was recorded at least ten times. What it binds is unknown. Axillary draining lymph nodes of breast cancer patients supplied the node samples. The specimen sequenced was axillary lymph node tissue. This sequence was found in a female donor with breast cancer. Some clones in this sample may be carry-over from other donors' samples.

CDR3 loop: CASSQDYQRELNPRETQYF. CDR3 nucleotides: TGTGCCAGCAGCCAAGATTACCAGCGGGAGCTTAATCCTAGGGAGACCCAGTACTTC. The chain employs TRBV3-1 and TRBJ2-5; TRBD2 matches 8 bases. This CDR3 spans 19 amino acids. The ends lost 0 bases at V and 5 bases at J; junction bases unmatched: 17. CDR1 is LGHDT and CDR2 is YNNKEL in the germline V gene (reference sequence).